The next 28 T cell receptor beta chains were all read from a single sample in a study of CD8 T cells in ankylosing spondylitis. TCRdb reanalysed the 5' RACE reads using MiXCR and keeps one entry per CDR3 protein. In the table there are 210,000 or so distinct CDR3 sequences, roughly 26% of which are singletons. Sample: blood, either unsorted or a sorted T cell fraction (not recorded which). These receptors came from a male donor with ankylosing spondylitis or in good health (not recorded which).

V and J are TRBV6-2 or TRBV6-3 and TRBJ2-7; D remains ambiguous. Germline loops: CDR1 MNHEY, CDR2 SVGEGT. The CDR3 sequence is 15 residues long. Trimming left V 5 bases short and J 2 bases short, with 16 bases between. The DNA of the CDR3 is TGTGCCAGCAGTCCGCTTTGGACCGAACCCTACGAGCAGTACTTC. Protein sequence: CASSPLWTEPYEQYF.

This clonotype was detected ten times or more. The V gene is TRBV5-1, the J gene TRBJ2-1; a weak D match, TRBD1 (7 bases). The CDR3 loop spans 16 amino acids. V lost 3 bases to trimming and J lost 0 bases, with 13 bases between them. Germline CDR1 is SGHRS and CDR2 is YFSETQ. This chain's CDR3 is CASSSQGRSSYNEQFF. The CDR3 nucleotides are TGCGCCAGCAGCTCACAGGGGAGGAGCTCCTACAATGAGCAGTTCTTC.

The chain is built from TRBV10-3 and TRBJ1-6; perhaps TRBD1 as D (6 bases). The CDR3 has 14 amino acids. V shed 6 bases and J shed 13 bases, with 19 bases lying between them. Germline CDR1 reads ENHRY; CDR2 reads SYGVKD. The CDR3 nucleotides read TGTGCCATCAGGGACAGTGGGTCCGAATCCCCCCTCCACTTT. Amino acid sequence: CAIRDSGSESPLHF.

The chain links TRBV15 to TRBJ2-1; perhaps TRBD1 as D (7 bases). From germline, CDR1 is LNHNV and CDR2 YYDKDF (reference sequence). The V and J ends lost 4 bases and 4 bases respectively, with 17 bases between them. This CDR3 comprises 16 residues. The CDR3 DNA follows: TGTGCCACCAGCATAGGCGGGACAGCCCAGTACAATGAGCAGTTCTTC. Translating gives CATSIGGTAQYNEQFF.

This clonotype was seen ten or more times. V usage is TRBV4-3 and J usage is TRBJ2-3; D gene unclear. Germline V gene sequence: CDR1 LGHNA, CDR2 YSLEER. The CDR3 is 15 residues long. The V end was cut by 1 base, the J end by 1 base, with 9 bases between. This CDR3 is CASSQASGRTDTQYF. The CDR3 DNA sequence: TGCGCCAGCAGCCAAGCTTCCGGGCGCACAGATACGCAGTATTTT.

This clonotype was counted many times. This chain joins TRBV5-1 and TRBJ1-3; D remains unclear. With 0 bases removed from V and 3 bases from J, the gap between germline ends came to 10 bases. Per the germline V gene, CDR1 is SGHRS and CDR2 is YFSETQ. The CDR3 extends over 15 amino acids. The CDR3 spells CASSLDGGGGNTIYF. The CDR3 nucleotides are TGCGCCAGCAGCTTGGATGGAGGAGGTGGAAACACCATATATTTT.

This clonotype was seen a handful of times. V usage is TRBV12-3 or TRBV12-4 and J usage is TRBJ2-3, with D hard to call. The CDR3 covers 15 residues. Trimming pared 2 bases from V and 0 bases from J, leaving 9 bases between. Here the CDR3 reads CASSLYRGSTDTQYF. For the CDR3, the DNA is TGTGCCAGCAGTTTATATCGAGGCAGCACAGATACGCAGTATTTT.

The CDR3 DNA is TGCAGCGTGGATCCTGGCAGTAGGGAGACCCAGTACTTC. Its protein is CSVDPGSRETQYF. The chain joins TRBV29-1 to TRBJ2-5; unclear D gene. Trimming left V 6 bases short and J 5 bases short, with 16 bases between. The CDR3 extends over 13 amino acids. Germline-derived CDR1 and CDR2 are SQVTM and ANQGSEA.

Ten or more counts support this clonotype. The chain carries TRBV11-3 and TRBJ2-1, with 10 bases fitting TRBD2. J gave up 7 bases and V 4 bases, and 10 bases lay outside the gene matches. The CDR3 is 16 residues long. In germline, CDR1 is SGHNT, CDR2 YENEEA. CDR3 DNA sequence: TGTGCCAGCAGCTCCTCCGGGACTAGCGCGGGGAATGAGCAGTTCTTC. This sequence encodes CASSSSGTSAGNEQFF.

CDR3: CSARDGGTGIGFF. In nucleotides, the CDR3 is TGCAGTGCTAGAGATGGTGGGACTGGTATTGGATTCTTC. V gene TRBV20-1 combines with J gene TRBJ2-1, with D perhaps matching TRBD2 (6 bases). V lost 0 bases and J lost 16, with 19 bases in between. This CDR3 contains 13 residues. The germline V gene encodes CDR1 DFQATT and CDR2 SNEGSKA (reference sequence).

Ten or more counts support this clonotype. This chain's CDR3 is CASSQDIAGANNYEQYF. CDR3 nucleotide sequence: TGCGCCAGCAGCCAAGACATAGCGGGAGCAAACAACTACGAGCAGTACTTC. The chain carries TRBV4-1 and TRBJ2-7; 9 bases line up with TRBD2. CDR1 MGHRA and CDR2 YSYEKL come from the germline V gene. J gave up 3 bases and V 0 bases, and 9 bases lay outside the gene matches. The CDR3 totals 17 residues.

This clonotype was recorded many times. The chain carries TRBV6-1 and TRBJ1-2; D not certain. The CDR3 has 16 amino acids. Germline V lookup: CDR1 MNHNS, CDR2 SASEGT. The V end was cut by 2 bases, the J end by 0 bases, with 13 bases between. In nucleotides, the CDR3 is TGTGCCAGCAGTGAATTCGGAACCCGGGCTAACTATGGCTACACCTTC. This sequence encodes CASSEFGTRANYGYTF.

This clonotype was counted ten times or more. The DNA for the CDR3 is TGCAGTGCTAGAGATCAGACTAGCGGGACCGGGGGAGAGCAGTACTTC. Its translation is CSARDQTSGTGGEQYF. The rearrangement joins TRBV20-1 to TRBJ2-7; 11 bases line up with TRBD2. Per germline, CDR1 DFQATT and CDR2 SNEGSKA (reference sequence). The CDR3 runs to 16 residues. V dropped 0 bases and J dropped 7; count of bases not matched to a gene: 11.

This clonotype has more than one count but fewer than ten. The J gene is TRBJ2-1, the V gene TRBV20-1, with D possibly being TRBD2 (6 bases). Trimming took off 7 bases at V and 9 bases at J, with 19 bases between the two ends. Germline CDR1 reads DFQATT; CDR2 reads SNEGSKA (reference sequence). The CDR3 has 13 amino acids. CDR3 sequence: CSGNSGEVGEQFF. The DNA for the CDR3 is TGCAGTGGTAACTCGGGAGAAGTCGGTGAGCAGTTCTTC.

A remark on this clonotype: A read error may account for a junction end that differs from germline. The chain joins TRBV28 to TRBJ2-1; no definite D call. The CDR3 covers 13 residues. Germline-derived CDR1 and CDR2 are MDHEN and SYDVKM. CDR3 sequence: CASSLKEHGEQSF. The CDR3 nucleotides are TGTGCCAGCAGTTTAAAGGAGCACGGTGAGCAGTCCTTC.

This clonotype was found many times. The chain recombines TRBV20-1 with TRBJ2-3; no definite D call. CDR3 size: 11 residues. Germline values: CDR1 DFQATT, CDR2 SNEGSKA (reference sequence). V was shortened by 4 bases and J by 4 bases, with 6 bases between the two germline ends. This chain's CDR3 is CSATRADTQYF. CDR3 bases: TGCAGTGCTACCCGGGCAGATACGCAGTATTTT.

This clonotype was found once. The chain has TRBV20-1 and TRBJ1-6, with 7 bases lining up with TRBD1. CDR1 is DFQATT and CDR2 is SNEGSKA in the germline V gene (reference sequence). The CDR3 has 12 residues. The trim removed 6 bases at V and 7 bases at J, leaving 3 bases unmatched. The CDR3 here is CSARTGNSPLHF. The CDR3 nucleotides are TGCAGTGCCCGGACAGGAAATTCACCCCTCCACTTT.

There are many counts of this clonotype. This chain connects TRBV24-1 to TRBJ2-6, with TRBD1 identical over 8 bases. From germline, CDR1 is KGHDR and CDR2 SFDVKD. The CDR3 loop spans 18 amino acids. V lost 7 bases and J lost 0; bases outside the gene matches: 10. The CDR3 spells CATRAGGQISSGANVLTF. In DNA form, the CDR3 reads TGTGCCACCAGAGCAGGGGGCCAGATCTCCTCTGGGGCCAACGTCCTGACTTTC.

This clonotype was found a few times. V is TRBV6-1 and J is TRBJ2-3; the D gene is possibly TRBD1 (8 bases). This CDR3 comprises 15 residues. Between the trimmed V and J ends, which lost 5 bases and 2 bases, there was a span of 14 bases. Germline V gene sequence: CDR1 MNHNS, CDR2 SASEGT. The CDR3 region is CASSRTGGDTDTQYF. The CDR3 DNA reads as TGTGCCAGCAGTAGAACAGGGGGGGACACAGATACGCAGTATTTT.

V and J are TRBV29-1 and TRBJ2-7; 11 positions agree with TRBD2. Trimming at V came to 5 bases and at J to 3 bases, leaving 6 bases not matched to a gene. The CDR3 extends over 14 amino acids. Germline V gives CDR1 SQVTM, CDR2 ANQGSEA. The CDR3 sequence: CSVIPGLADYEQYF. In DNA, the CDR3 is TGCAGCGTTATTCCGGGACTAGCGGACTACGAGCAGTACTTC.

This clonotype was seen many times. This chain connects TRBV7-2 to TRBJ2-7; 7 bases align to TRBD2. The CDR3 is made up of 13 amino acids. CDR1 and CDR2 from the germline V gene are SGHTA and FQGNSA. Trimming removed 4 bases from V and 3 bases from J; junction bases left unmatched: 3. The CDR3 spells CASSWTSIYEQYF. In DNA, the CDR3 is TGTGCCAGCAGCTGGACTAGTATCTACGAGCAGTACTTC.

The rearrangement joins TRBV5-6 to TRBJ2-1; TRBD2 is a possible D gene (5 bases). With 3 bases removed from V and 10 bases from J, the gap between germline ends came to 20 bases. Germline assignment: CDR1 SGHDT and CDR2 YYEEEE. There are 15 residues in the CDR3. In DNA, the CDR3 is TGTGCCAGCAGCTCTACGGTCCAACGGGATCGGGAGCAGTTCTTC. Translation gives CASSSTVQRDREQFF.

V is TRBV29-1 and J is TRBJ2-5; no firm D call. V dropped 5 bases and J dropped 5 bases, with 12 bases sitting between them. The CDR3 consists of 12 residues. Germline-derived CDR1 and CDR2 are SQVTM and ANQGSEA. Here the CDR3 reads CSVMNSLETQYF. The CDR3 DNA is TGCAGCGTTATGAACTCGCTGGAGACCCAGTACTTC.

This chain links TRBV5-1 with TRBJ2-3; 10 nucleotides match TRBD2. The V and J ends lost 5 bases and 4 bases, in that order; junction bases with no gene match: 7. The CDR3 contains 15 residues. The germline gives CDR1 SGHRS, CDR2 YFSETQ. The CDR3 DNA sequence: TGCGCCAGCAGATTAGCGGGAGGAGGCTCAGATACGCAGTATTTT. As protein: CASRLAGGGSDTQYF.

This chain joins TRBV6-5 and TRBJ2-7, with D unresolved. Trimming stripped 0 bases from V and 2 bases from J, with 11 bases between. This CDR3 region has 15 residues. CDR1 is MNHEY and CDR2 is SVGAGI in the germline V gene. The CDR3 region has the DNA TGTGCCAGCAGTTACTCGATATTAGGGACCTACGAGCAGTACTTC. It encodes CASSYSILGTYEQYF.

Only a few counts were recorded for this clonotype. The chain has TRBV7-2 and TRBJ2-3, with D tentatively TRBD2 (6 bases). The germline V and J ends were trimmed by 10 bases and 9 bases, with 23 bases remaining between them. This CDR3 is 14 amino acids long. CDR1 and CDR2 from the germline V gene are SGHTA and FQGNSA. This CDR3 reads CATQPTRDSLTQYF. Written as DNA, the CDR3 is TGTGCCACCCAACCGACCCGGGACTCCCTGACGCAGTATTTT.

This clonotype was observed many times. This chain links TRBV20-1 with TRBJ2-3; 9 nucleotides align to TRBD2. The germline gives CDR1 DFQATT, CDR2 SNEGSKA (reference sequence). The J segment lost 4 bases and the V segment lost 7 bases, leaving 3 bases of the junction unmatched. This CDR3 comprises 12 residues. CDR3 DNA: TGCAGTGAGGCGGGAGGGGCAGATACGCAGTATTTT. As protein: CSEAGGADTQYF.

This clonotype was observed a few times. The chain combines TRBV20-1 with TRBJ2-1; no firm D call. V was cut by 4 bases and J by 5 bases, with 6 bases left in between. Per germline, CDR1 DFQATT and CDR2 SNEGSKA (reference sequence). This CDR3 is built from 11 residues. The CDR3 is CSANANNEQFF. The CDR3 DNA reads TGCAGTGCTAACGCGAACAATGAGCAGTTCTTC.